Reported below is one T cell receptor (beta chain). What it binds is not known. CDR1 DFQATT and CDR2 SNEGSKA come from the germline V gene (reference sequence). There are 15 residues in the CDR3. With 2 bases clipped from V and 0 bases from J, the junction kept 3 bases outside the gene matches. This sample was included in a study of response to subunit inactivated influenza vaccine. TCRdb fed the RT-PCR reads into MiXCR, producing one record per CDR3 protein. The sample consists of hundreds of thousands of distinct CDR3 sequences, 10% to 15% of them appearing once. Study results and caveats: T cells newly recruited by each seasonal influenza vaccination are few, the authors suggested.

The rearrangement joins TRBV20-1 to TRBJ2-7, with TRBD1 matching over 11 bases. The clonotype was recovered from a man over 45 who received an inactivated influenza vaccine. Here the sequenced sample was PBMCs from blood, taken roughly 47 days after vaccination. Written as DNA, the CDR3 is TGCAGTGCTAGACGGGACAGGGGGTCCTCCTACGAGCAGTACTTC. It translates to CSARRDRGSSYEQYF.